A single sample is the source of the 20 T cell receptor beta chains below, sequenced in a study of cytomegalovirus exposure and HLA in healthy donors. Data came from immunoSEQ multiplex PCR; TCRdb stores just in-frame clones and leaves some out. The sample records around 80,000 clones, approximately 96% being singletons. The sequenced material came from PBMCs. These receptors were taken from a woman between 18 and 30 years old in good health and CMV-seronegative.

This chain links TRBV27 with TRBJ2-1, with TRBD2 matching over 7 bases. The CDR3 runs 15 residues. Germline-derived CDR1 and CDR2 are MNHEY and SMNVEV (reference sequence). The V gene end was trimmed by 0 bases and the J gene end by 7 bases; junction bases not matched to a gene: 6. CDR3 sequence: CASSLSPTSVNEQFF. In DNA, the CDR3 is TGTGCCAGCAGTTTATCTCCCACTAGCGTGAATGAGCAGTTCTTC.

The CDR3 nucleotides read TGTGCCAGCAGAGAGACTAGCGGGAATTACAATGAGCAGTTCTTC. Amino acid sequence: CASRETSGNYNEQFF. The chain recombines TRBV14 with TRBJ2-1, with 11 bases lining up with TRBD2. The CDR3 runs 15 residues. J was trimmed by 4 bases and V by 6 bases; bases with no gene match: 5. Germline V gene sequence: CDR1 SGHDN, CDR2 FVKESK.

The chain recombines TRBV6-5 with TRBJ2-7, with D uncertain. The V gene's germline CDR1 is MNHEY and CDR2 SVGAGI. The CDR3 contains 13 residues. The ends were cut back, 4 bases at V and 2 bases at J, with 9 bases in the middle. In DNA, the CDR3 is TGTGCCAGCAGTTCCTCCATTGCCTACGAGCAGTACTTC. Protein sequence: CASSSSIAYEQYF.

This chain connects TRBV4-1 to TRBJ1-2; possible D gene TRBD1, 6 bases. The CDR3 has 16 amino acids. Trimming cost V 0 bases and J 7 bases, with 18 bases left between them. Germline V lookup: CDR1 MGHRA, CDR2 YSYEKL. This CDR3 is CASSQDLWGRRAGYTF. CDR3 coding DNA: TGCGCCAGCAGCCAAGATCTCTGGGGGCGAAGGGCTGGCTACACCTTC.

V is TRBV13 and J is TRBJ2-3, with TRBD2 matching over 10 bases. Germline CDR1 and CDR2: PRHDT and FYEKMQ (reference sequence). There are 17 residues in the CDR3. J gave up 4 bases and V 5 bases, and 12 bases lay outside the gene matches. The CDR3 reads CASSLRIPGLAPDTQYF. The CDR3 bases are TGTGCCAGCAGCCTACGCATACCGGGACTAGCGCCAGATACGCAGTATTTT. Complete variable domain (other parts from reference TRBV13 and TRBJ2-3): AAGVIQSPRHLIKEKRETATLKCYPIPRHDTVYWYQQGPGQDPQFLISFYEKMQSDKGSIPDRFSAQQFSDYHSELNMSSLELGDSALYFCASSLRIPGLAPDTQYFGPGTRLTVL.

V gene TRBV5-1 combines with J gene TRBJ2-3; D gene ambiguous. The CDR3 has 12 residues. V lost 4 bases to trimming and J lost 0 bases, with 3 bases between them. In germline, CDR1 is SGHRS, CDR2 YFSETQ. CDR3 sequence (DNA): TGCGCCAGCAGCCAAAGCACAGATACGCAGTATTTT. The encoded protein is CASSQSTDTQYF.

This sequence joins TRBV29-1 and TRBJ2-7; D might be TRBD2 (6 bases). V dropped 4 bases and J dropped 9 bases, with 13 bases sitting between them. Germline V CDR1 and CDR2: SQVTM, ANQGSEA. The CDR3 is 11 residues long. The CDR3 region has the DNA TGCAGCGTTGGGGATGTCGGGGGGCAGTACTTC. Its protein is CSVGDVGGQYF.

The chain recombines TRBV2 with TRBJ2-2; D uncertain. Trimming pared 6 bases from V and 4 bases from J, leaving 6 bases between. Germline V gene data show CDR1 as SNHLY and CDR2 as FYNNEI. CDR3 length: 12 amino acids. Written as DNA, the CDR3 is TGTGCCAGCAGGGAGAGCACCGGGGAGCTGTTTTTT. It codes for CASRESTGELFF.

The chain carries TRBV9 and TRBJ2-2; the D gene is possibly TRBD1 (5 bases). The CDR3 runs 15 residues. Between the trimmed V and J ends, which lost 0 bases and 4 bases, there was a span of 10 bases. Germline CDR1 SGDLS, CDR2 YYNGEE. The CDR3 region has the DNA TGTGCCAGCAGCGTAGATGGGGCGAGCACCGGGGAGCTGTTTTTT. Its protein product is CASSVDGASTGELFF.

The J gene is TRBJ2-7, the V gene TRBV10-1, with 7 bases matching TRBD1. Germline assignment: CDR1 WNHNN and CDR2 SYGVQD (reference sequence). The V and J ends lost 2 bases and 2 bases, in that order; junction bases with no gene match: 3. The CDR3 extends over 14 amino acids. The CDR3 DNA sequence: TGCGCCAGCAGTGAGAACAGGGGACCCTACGAGCAGTACTTC. Its translation is CASSENRGPYEQYF.

This chain uses TRBV27 with TRBJ1-5; a possible D gene is TRBD1 (5 bases). Trimming cost V 5 bases and J 6 bases, with 17 bases left between them. There are 15 residues in the CDR3. Germline CDR1 MNHEY, CDR2 SMNVEV (reference sequence). The CDR3 region has the DNA TGTGCCAGCAGTCGAAAACCAGGGAACGGTCAGCCCCAGCATTTT. As protein: CASSRKPGNGQPQHF.

This rearrangement joins TRBV9 to TRBJ2-3; D gene uncertain. Germline-derived CDR1 and CDR2 are SGDLS and YYNGEE. The V end was cut by 0 bases, the J end by 0 bases, with 8 bases between. This CDR3 region has 15 residues. The CDR3 region is CASSVGHLSTDTQYF. CDR3 sequence (DNA): TGTGCCAGCAGCGTAGGACACCTCAGCACAGATACGCAGTATTTT.

The rearrangement uses TRBV5-4 and TRBJ2-7, with D tentatively TRBD2 (6 bases). CDR1 is SGHNT, CDR2 YYREEE, per germline (reference sequence). Trimming shortened V by 9 bases and J by 3 bases, and 16 bases separated the two germline ends. The CDR3 length is 13 residues. The CDR3 reads CATWEDNGYEQYF. Written as DNA, the CDR3 is TGTGCCACCTGGGAGGACAACGGCTACGAGCAGTACTTC.

V is TRBV18 and J is TRBJ2-1, with 7 bases lining up with TRBD2. Germline assignment: CDR1 KGHSH and CDR2 LQKENI. V trimming: 4 bases; J trimming: 8 bases; junction bases outside the gene matches: 8. The CDR3 is 14 residues long. CDR3 in DNA: TGTGCCAGCTCACTGGGGCTAGCGGAGGATGAGCAGTTCTTC. As protein: CASSLGLAEDEQFF.

The chain joins TRBV6-1 to TRBJ2-2; possibly TRBD1 for D (6 bases). The germline V gene encodes CDR1 MNHNS and CDR2 SASEGT. This CDR3 has 14 residues. The V gene lost 4 bases and the J gene lost 6 bases, with 12 bases spanning the gap. The CDR3 region is CASSANYRAGELFF. The CDR3 nucleotides are TGTGCCAGCAGTGCCAACTACAGGGCCGGGGAGCTGTTTTTT.

The rearrangement joins TRBV7-8 to TRBJ2-3; D is ambiguous. This CDR3 has 19 residues. Trimming cost V 1 base and J 1 base, with 21 bases left between them. Germline CDR1 is SGHVS and CDR2 is FQNEAQ. Here the CDR3 reads CASSLEFVWAVIRTDTQYF. CDR3 nucleotide sequence: TGTGCCAGCAGCTTAGAGTTTGTGTGGGCTGTCATTCGCACAGATACGCAGTATTTT.

V gene TRBV14 combines with J gene TRBJ2-5; 11 nucleotides align to TRBD2. Germline CDR1 and CDR2: SGHDN and FVKESK. V dropped 5 bases and J dropped 2; count of bases not matched to a gene: 4. This CDR3 spans 15 amino acids. CDR3 sequence (DNA): TGTGCCAGCAGCAGAAGACTAGCGGGGCAAGAGACCCAGTACTTC. Translating gives CASSRRLAGQETQYF.

The chain joins TRBV28 to TRBJ1-5; the match to TRBD1 covers 8 bases. This CDR3 contains 16 residues. With 4 bases clipped from V and 3 bases from J, the junction kept 8 bases outside the gene matches. Per germline, CDR1 MDHEN and CDR2 SYDVKM. Here the CDR3 reads CASSSRTGMLNQPQHF. The CDR3 DNA reads as TGTGCCAGCAGTTCCCGGACAGGGATGCTCAATCAGCCCCAGCATTTT. The whole variable domain, filled in from reference TRBV28 and TRBJ1-5, reads DVKVTQSSRYLVKRTGEKVFLECVQDMDHENMFWYRQDPGLGLRLIYFSYDVKMKEKGDIPEGYSVSREKKERFSLILESASTNQTSMYLCASSSRTGMLNQPQHFGDGTRLSIL.

This rearrangement joins TRBV5-1 to TRBJ2-5; 11 nucleotides match TRBD2. The germline CDR1 and CDR2 sequences are SGHRS and YFSETQ. This CDR3 is 16 amino acids long. The ends lost 0 bases at V and 4 bases at J; junction bases unmatched: 5. This CDR3 is CASSLAVAGGGETQYF. DNA of the CDR3: TGCGCCAGCAGCTTGGCGGTAGCGGGAGGGGGAGAGACCCAGTACTTC.

This chain links TRBV6-6 with TRBJ2-7; TRBD1 agrees at 9 bases. V lost 5 bases to trimming and J lost 6 bases; unmatched junction nucleotides: 14. There are 16 residues in the CDR3. CDR1 is MNHNY and CDR2 is SVGAGI in the germline V gene (reference sequence). CDR3: CASSIPSGQGGGEQYF. The CDR3 DNA is TGTGCCAGCAGTATACCCTCGGGACAGGGAGGTGGCGAGCAGTACTTC.